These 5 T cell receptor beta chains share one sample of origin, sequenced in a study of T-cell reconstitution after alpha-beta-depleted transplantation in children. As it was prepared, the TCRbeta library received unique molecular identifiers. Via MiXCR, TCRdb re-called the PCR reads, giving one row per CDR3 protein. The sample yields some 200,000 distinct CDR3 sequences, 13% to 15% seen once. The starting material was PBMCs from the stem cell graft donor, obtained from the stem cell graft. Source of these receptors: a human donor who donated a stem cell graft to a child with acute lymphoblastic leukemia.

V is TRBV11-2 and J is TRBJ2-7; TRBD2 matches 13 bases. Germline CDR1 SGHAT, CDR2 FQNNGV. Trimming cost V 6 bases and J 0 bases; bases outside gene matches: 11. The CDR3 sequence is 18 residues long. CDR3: CASRRLPGLAGSSYEQYF. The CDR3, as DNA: TGTGCCAGCAGAAGACTTCCGGGACTAGCGGGAAGCTCCTACGAGCAGTACTTC.

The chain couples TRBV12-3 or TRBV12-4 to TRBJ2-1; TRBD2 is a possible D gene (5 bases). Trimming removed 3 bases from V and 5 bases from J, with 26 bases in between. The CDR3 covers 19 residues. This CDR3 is CASSFPPGGSEYTDNEQFF. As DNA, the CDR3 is TGTGCCAGCAGTTTCCCCCCCGGAGGTTCAGAATACACCGACAATGAGCAGTTCTTC.

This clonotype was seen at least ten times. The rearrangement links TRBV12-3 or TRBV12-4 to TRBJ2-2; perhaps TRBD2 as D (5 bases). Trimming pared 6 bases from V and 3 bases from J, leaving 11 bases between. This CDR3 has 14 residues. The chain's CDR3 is CASSLSGYTGELFF. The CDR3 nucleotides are TGTGCCAGCAGCCTCAGCGGTTACACCGGGGAGCTGTTTTTT.

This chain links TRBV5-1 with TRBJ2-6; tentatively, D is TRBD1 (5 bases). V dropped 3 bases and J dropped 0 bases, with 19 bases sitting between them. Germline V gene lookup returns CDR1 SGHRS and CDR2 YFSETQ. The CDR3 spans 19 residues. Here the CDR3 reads CASSSMTDAVTSGANVLTF. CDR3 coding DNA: TGCGCCAGCAGCTCAATGACAGACGCGGTGACCTCTGGGGCCAACGTCCTGACTTTC. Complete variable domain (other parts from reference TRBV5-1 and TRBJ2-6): KAGVTQTPRYLIKTRGQQVTLSCSPISGHRSVSWYQQTPGQGLQFLFEYFSETQRNKGNFPGRFSGRQFSNSRSEMNVSTLELGDSALYLCASSSMTDAVTSGANVLTFGAGSRLTVL.

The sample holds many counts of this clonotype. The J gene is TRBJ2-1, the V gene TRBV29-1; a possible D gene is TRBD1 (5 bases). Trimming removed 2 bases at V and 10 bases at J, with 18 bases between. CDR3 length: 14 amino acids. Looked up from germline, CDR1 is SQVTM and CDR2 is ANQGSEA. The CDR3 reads CSVETVQGVGEQFF. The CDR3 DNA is TGCAGCGTTGAAACCGTCCAAGGGGTAGGAGAGCAGTTCTTC.